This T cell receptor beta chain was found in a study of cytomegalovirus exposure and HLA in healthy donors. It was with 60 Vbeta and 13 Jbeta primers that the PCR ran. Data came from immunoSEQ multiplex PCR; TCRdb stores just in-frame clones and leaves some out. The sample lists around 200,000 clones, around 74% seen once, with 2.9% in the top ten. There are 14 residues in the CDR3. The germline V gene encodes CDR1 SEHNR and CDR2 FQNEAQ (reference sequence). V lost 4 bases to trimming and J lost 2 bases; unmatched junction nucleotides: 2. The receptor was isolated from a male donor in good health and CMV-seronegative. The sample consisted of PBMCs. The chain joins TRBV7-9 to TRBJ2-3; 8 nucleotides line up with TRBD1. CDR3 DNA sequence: TGTGCCAGCAGCTCGGACAGGGTCACAGATACGCAGTATTTT. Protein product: CASSSDRVTDTQYF.